This TCR beta chain was sequenced for a study of blood T cell repertoires in COVID-19. Study-level information: Whether acute or convalescent, the COVID-19 samples came from the United States, Italy and Spain.

Everyone who took part was 18 to 89 years old, and they came from over 20 US areas. Recovered status applied to Cohort 3 donors who had two consecutive negative PCRs. It also applied to those with clearance or with symptom resolution. The CDR3 length is 17 residues. V gave up 4 bases and J gave up 1 base, with 15 bases separating them. CDR1 is SGHNT, CDR2 YYREEE, per germline (reference sequence). As handled by the study authors: Reference gene primers were amplified, and this amplification served to estimate nucleated cell counts. TCRdb's table, derived via immunoSEQ multiplex PCR, lists solely in-frame clones and lacks some. The V and J calls and clone size come from that table; D and trimming were worked out from the DNA. Among 230,000 or so clones listed, roughly 90% were seen once.

The sequenced sample consisted of PBMCs or T cells enriched from blood (not recorded which). The clonotype originates from a woman between 25 and 40 years old who had recovered from COVID-19. The chain couples TRBV5-4 to TRBJ1-6; D might be TRBD1 (5 bases). CDR3: CASSPRAGRSYNSPLHF. The CDR3 nucleotides read TGTGCCAGCAGCCCCCGCGCAGGGAGGTCCTATAATTCACCCCTCCACTTT.